The next 29 T cell receptor beta chains were all read from a single sample in a study of T cell responses to AZD1222 COVID-19 vaccine. Some clones are missing from TCRdb's copy, which holds only in-frame ones; the method was immunoSEQ multiplex PCR. This table has some 96,000 clones, about nine tenths appearing once. Sequenced here: peripheral blood, sampled on day 0 of AZD1222 vaccination. These receptors were collected from an adult in good health.

The chain links TRBV13 to TRBJ1-2; D is uncertain. Per germline, CDR1 PRHDT and CDR2 FYEKMQ (reference sequence). CDR3 length: 15 residues. The V gene lost 3 bases and the J gene lost 3 bases, with 14 bases spanning the gap. The CDR3 spells CASSFKGEADYGYTF. For the CDR3, the DNA is TGTGCCAGCAGCTTCAAAGGCGAGGCTGACTATGGCTACACCTTC.

The V and J genes are TRBV7-2 and TRBJ1-6, with D maybe TRBD1 (6 bases). Trimming pared 4 bases from V and 9 bases from J, leaving 19 bases between. This CDR3 spans 16 amino acids. The V gene's germline CDR1 is SGHTA and CDR2 FQGNSA. The CDR3 sequence is CASSSGQPGSGSPLHF. In nucleotides, the CDR3 is TGTGCCAGCAGCTCCGGACAGCCGGGGTCCGGTTCACCCCTCCACTTT.

This chain links TRBV6-2 or TRBV6-3 with TRBJ1-3, with unresolved D. V was shortened by 6 bases and J by 4 bases, with 13 bases between the two germline ends. This CDR3 has 14 amino acids. Germline V CDR1 and CDR2: MNHEY, SVGEGT. The CDR3 DNA reads as TGTGCCAGCAGCAAAGCCCCGACGGGAAACACCATATATTTT. Translation gives CASSKAPTGNTIYF.

This rearrangement joins TRBV7-3 to TRBJ2-3, with D uncertain. The CDR3 extends over 13 amino acids. Germline V gene data show CDR1 as SGHTA and CDR2 as FQGTGA. Trimming removed 4 bases from V and 3 bases from J, with 8 bases in between. The CDR3 loop reads CASSYTVTDTQYF. As DNA, the CDR3 is TGTGCCAGCAGCTACACGGTTACAGATACGCAGTATTTT.

The chain joins TRBV28 to TRBJ1-3; 9 bases are shared with TRBD1. Germline V lookup: CDR1 MDHEN, CDR2 SYDVKM. This CDR3 is built from 15 residues. The ends lost 5 bases at V and 6 bases at J; junction bases unmatched: 8. CDR3 DNA sequence: TGTGCCAGCAGTCTCGACAGGGGGAAGGCAAACACCATATATTTT. This gives the protein CASSLDRGKANTIYF.

The rearrangement links TRBV30 to TRBJ2-5; the D gene is possibly TRBD2 (6 bases). Germline lookup yields CDR1 GTSNPN and CDR2 SVGIG (reference sequence). The CDR3 runs 12 residues. V dropped 0 bases and J dropped 13 bases, with 15 bases sitting between them. The CDR3 region is CAWSVSSGLRYF. Written as DNA, the CDR3 is TGTGCCTGGAGTGTCTCAAGCGGGCTAAGGTACTTC. Supplemented by reference TRBV30 and TRBJ2-5, the full variable domain reads SQTIHQWPATLVQPVGSPLSLECTVEGTSNPNLYWYRQAAGRGLQLLFYSVGIGQISSEVPQNLSASRPQDRQFILSSKKLLLSDSGFYLCAWSVSSGLRYFGPGTRLLVL.

The chain couples TRBV3-1 (or the pseudogene TRBV3-2) to TRBJ2-1; D is undetermined. Germline V gene data show CDR1 as LGHDT and CDR2 as YNNKEL (reference sequence). Trimming stripped 4 bases from V and 5 bases from J, with 15 bases between. This CDR3 spans 15 amino acids. CDR3 DNA: TGTGCCAGCAGCCCGTACCGACCATCGGACAATGAGCAGTTCTTC. Translation gives CASSPYRPSDNEQFF.

CDR3 sequence (DNA): TGTGCCAGCTCACCACGTCGGGATGCCACCGGGGAGCTGTTTTTT. This gives the protein CASSPRRDATGELFF. The V call is TRBV18, the J call TRBJ2-2, with D perhaps TRBD2 (5 bases). Deletions cut 1 base from V and 4 bases from J, with 10 bases between. The CDR3 runs 15 residues. Germline lookup yields CDR1 KGHSH and CDR2 LQKENI.

This clone was observed a few times. V is TRBV5-1 and J is TRBJ2-3, with 13 positions matching TRBD2. Germline CDR1 and CDR2: SGHRS and YFSETQ. V lost 4 bases and J lost 3; bases outside the gene matches: 8. CDR3 length: 17 amino acids. The CDR3, as DNA: TGCGCCAGCAGCCCCGAACTAGCGGGAGGGTTTACAGATACGCAGTATTTT. Translation: CASSPELAGGFTDTQYF.

This clone was observed once. The J gene is TRBJ1-5, the V gene TRBV9; D is undetermined. V gave up 0 bases and J gave up 9 bases, with 10 bases separating them. CDR1 is SGDLS, CDR2 YYNGEE, per germline. This CDR3 spans 13 amino acids. CDR3: CASSVGRDSPQHF. CDR3 in DNA: TGTGCCAGCAGCGTAGGGAGGGATTCGCCCCAGCATTTT.

The V and J genes are TRBV2 and TRBJ2-6; 8 positions agree with TRBD1. Germline V CDR1 and CDR2: SNHLY, FYNNEI. The CDR3 loop spans 17 amino acids. Trimming removed 5 bases from V and 2 bases from J; junction bases left unmatched: 8. The CDR3, as DNA: TGTGCCAGCAGTCGGACAGGGCTTGTGCCTGGGGCCAACGTCCTGACTTTC. Protein: CASSRTGLVPGANVLTF.

This sequence joins TRBV28 and TRBJ1-3, with D uncertain. V lost 5 bases and J lost 0, with 5 bases in between. In germline, CDR1 is MDHEN, CDR2 SYDVKM. CDR3 length: 13 residues. The CDR3 sequence is CASSPSSGNTIYF. The CDR3 DNA sequence: TGTGCCAGCAGTCCGAGCTCTGGAAACACCATATATTTT.

This clone has only one observation. The chain couples TRBV9 to TRBJ2-7; 11 bases fit TRBD1. The CDR3 is 15 amino acids. The V segment lost 0 bases and the J segment 6 bases; nucleotides outside the gene matches: 5. Looked up from germline, CDR1 is SGDLS and CDR2 is YYNGEE. The CDR3 nucleotides read TGTGCCAGCAGCGTAGAAGGGACAGGGGGTAGCGAGCAGTACTTC. This encodes CASSVEGTGGSEQYF.

J is TRBJ2-1 and V is TRBV19; a weak D match, TRBD1 (5 bases). The CDR3 consists of 14 residues. V was clipped by 7 bases and J by 0 bases, with 10 bases between them. Germline V gene sequence: CDR1 LNHDA, CDR2 SQIVND (reference sequence). CDR3 amino acids: CASNQGLSYNEQFF. The CDR3 nucleotides read TGTGCCAGTAACCAGGGCCTCTCCTACAATGAGCAGTTCTTC.

This clone has a handful of counts. The chain employs TRBV2 and TRBJ1-3; D is unresolved. The V gene lost 7 bases and the J gene lost 0 bases, with 13 bases spanning the gap. Looked up from germline, CDR1 is SNHLY and CDR2 is FYNNEI. The CDR3 sequence is 15 residues long. CDR3 sequence: CASTDSLLSGNTIYF. In DNA form, the CDR3 reads TGTGCCAGCACCGACTCCCTCCTCTCTGGAAACACCATATATTTT.

The chain employs TRBV6-6 and TRBJ2-5; the D gene is possibly TRBD2 (5 bases). Germline V gene data show CDR1 as MNHNY and CDR2 as SVGAGI (reference sequence). The CDR3 length is 15 residues. V dropped 4 bases and J dropped 5 bases, with 17 bases sitting between them. CDR3: CASSSNLASWETQYF. In nucleotides, the CDR3 is TGTGCCAGCAGTTCCAACCTAGCCTCTTGGGAGACCCAGTACTTC.

This CDR3 reads CATRLAGGTGELFF. CDR3 nucleotide sequence: TGTGCCACGCGACTAGCGGGTGGAACCGGGGAGCTGTTTTTT. This sequence joins TRBV27 and TRBJ2-2, with 10 bases aligning to TRBD2. Germline CDR1 is MNHEY and CDR2 is SMNVEV (reference sequence). The CDR3 has 14 residues. With V trimmed by 10 bases and J by 5 bases, 7 bases remained unmatched.

This chain uses TRBV9 with TRBJ2-7, with D tentatively TRBD1 (5 bases). This CDR3 region has 15 residues. Germline CDR1 is SGDLS and CDR2 is YYNGEE. The V and J ends lost 3 bases and 2 bases respectively, with 15 bases between them. The CDR3 DNA is TGTGCCAGCAGCGGTCACAGGTCAGGCGCCTACGAGCAGTACTTC. Amino acid sequence: CASSGHRSGAYEQYF.

CDR3 region: CASSELTNYYGYTF. In DNA form, the CDR3 reads TGTGCCAGCAGTGAACTTACAAATTACTATGGCTACACCTTC. The rearrangement links TRBV6-1 to TRBJ1-2; the D is unclear. Germline lookup yields CDR1 MNHNS and CDR2 SASEGT. Trimming cost V 2 bases and J 3 bases, with 10 bases left between them. The CDR3 totals 14 residues.

The chain links TRBV21-1 to TRBJ2-1; TRBD1 is the table's D call and was not checked against the DNA. TRBV21-1 is a listed pseudogene. This CDR3 is built from 16 residues. This CDR3 reads CASSKGRQFAYNEQFF. The CDR3 region has the DNA TGTGCCAGCAGCAAAGGGAGACAGTTTGCCTACAATGAGCAGTTCTTC.

This sequence joins TRBV11-2 and TRBJ1-1; D is uncertain. In germline, CDR1 is SGHAT, CDR2 FQNNGV. Trimming cost V 3 bases and J 1 base, with 3 bases left between them. This CDR3 contains 12 residues. Here the CDR3 reads CASSFQNTEAFF. The DNA of the CDR3 is TGTGCCAGCAGCTTCCAGAACACTGAAGCTTTCTTT.

J is TRBJ1-4 and V is TRBV6-5, with 7 bases lining up with TRBD1. The CDR3 is 14 amino acids. Germline values: CDR1 MNHEY, CDR2 SVGAGI. V shed 8 bases and J 8 bases; nucleotides not matched to a gene: 11. The CDR3 nucleotides read TGTGCCAGCGGCAAAGACAGGGTTCGCGAAAAACTGTTTTTT. Protein: CASGKDRVREKLFF.

The genes are TRBV30 and TRBJ1-1; D is perhaps TRBD1 (5 bases). Trimming took 3 bases from V and 11 from J, leaving 19 bases between them. The CDR3 is made up of 13 amino acids. Germline CDR1 reads GTSNPN; CDR2 reads SVGIG (reference sequence). CDR3 nucleotide sequence: TGTGCCTGGAGCAACAATATCGGTGGGGCCGCTTTCTTT. This codes for CAWSNNIGGAAFF.

The V call is TRBV7-2, the J call TRBJ2-1; D is possibly TRBD1 (6 bases). V lost 1 base and J 5 bases, leaving 9 bases between the germline ends. CDR1 SGHTA and CDR2 FQGNSA come from the germline V gene. CDR3 length: 14 amino acids. CDR3 in DNA: TGTGCCAGCAGCTTAGGCCCAGGGGACAATGAGCAGTTCTTC. It encodes CASSLGPGDNEQFF.

This chain connects TRBV28 to TRBJ1-2; a weak D match, TRBD1 (6 bases). The CDR3 is 14 amino acids. Per germline, CDR1 MDHEN and CDR2 SYDVKM. Trimming took 4 bases from V and 6 from J, leaving 15 bases between them. The CDR3 DNA follows: TGTGCCAGCAGTTACGGGCTGAGGGGGAATGGCTACACCTTC. It translates to CASSYGLRGNGYTF.

J is TRBJ2-7 and V is TRBV7-6; 9 bases align to TRBD1. Trimming took 2 bases from V and 6 from J; bases not matched to a gene: 2. The CDR3 has 13 residues. Per germline, CDR1 SGHVS and CDR2 FNYEAQ. CDR3 DNA: TGTGCCAGCAGCTTAACACAGGGGGCCGAGCAGTACTTC. Translation gives CASSLTQGAEQYF. The full variable domain, in which reference TRBV7-6 and TRBJ2-7 provide the parts outside the CDR3, is GAGVSQSPRYKVTKRGQDVALRCDPISGHVSLYWYRQALGQGPEFLTYFNYEAQQDKSGLPNDRFSAERPEGSISTLTIQRTEQRDSAMYRCASSLTQGAEQYFGPGTRLTVT.

The rearrangement uses TRBV4-1 and TRBJ2-3, with D possibly being TRBD1 (5 bases). The CDR3 has 13 residues. Germline CDR1 reads MGHRA; CDR2 reads YSYEKL. Trimming cost V 4 bases and J 6 bases, with 11 bases left between them. The CDR3 protein is CASSLKDSDTQYF. In nucleotides, the CDR3 is TGCGCCAGCAGCCTCAAAGACAGCGATACGCAGTATTTT.

The chain combines TRBV3-1 (or the pseudogene TRBV3-2) with TRBJ2-3, with 7 nucleotides matching TRBD1. The CDR3 consists of 14 residues. Per the germline V gene, CDR1 is LGHDT and CDR2 is YNNKEL (reference sequence). Trimming at V came to 4 bases and at J to 4 bases, leaving 5 bases not matched to a gene. CDR3 in amino acids: CASSLGGSSDTQYF. The CDR3 coding sequence is TGTGCCAGCAGCCTAGGGGGCTCATCAGATACGCAGTATTTT.

The chain couples TRBV2 to TRBJ1-6; 7 bases align to TRBD1. The CDR3 spans 17 residues. With V trimmed by 6 bases and J by 7 bases, 15 bases remained unmatched. Germline assignment: CDR1 SNHLY and CDR2 FYNNEI. The CDR3 coding sequence is TGTGCCAGCAGGGGCCGTTTCTTTCAGGGGGACAATTCACCCCTCCACTTT. Encoded protein: CASRGRFFQGDNSPLHF.